This T cell receptor beta chain was retrieved from a study of preoperative IRX-2 immunotherapy in early breast cancer. This table comes from immunoSEQ multiplex PCR, and its TCRdb copy is limited to in-frame clones, with some not included. Counted here are 90,000 to 100,000 clones, 80% to 90% occurring once; the ten biggest clones make up roughly 1.9%. The treatment is: preoperative locoregional IRX-2 cytokine immunotherapy. Patients received preoperative, locoregional IRX-2 cytokine immunotherapy in a phase Ib study. With 1 base removed from V and 6 bases from J, the gap between germline ends came to 18 bases. CDR1 and CDR2 from the germline V gene are SGHDN and FVKESK. The CDR3 extends over 16 amino acids.

The sample consisted of tumor tissue, taken after IRX-2 immunotherapy. The V call is TRBV14, the J call TRBJ1-2; maybe TRBD1 (5 bases). This clonotype was sampled from a human donor with breast cancer. The CDR3 DNA reads TGTGCCAGCAGCCAAGCAAAGGGGTCCTGGACCAATGGCTACACCTTC. This gives the protein CASSQAKGSWTNGYTF.